Included here is one T cell receptor (beta chain) sequence, with context. Cohorts were assigned according to the clinical history that participants reported. This entry comes from a study of blood T cell repertoires in COVID-19. Study-wide context: PBMCs, B-cell-depleted T cells, or T cells were the source of the cDNA or gDNA that made up the material.

V lost 6 bases and J 3 bases, leaving 12 bases between the germline ends. Germline CDR1 reads MNHEY; CDR2 reads SVGAGI. The CDR3 length is 13 residues. In the original processing: Reference gene primer amplification yielded estimated nucleated cell counts. TCRdb's copy holds only in-frame clones and misses some; the assay was immunoSEQ multiplex PCR. That table is the source of V, J and clone size, and D and trimming were worked out from the DNA. The repertoire consists of 120,000 to 150,000 clones, with around 89% occurring once and the leading ten covering 1.2%. What was sequenced was PBMCs or T cells enriched from blood (not recorded which). This clonotype was sampled from a woman in her 30s with acute COVID-19. The chain employs TRBV6-5 and TRBJ2-7, with D tentatively TRBD2 (5 bases). CDR3 DNA: TGTGCCAGCAGGACTACTGGCGTCTACGAGCAGTACTTC. The encoded protein is CASRTTGVYEQYF.